This TCR beta chain was retrieved from a study of T cell responses to AZD1222 COVID-19 vaccine. Germline CDR1 and CDR2: SGHRS and YFSETQ. Trimming took off 0 bases at V and 7 bases at J, with 10 bases between the two ends. The CDR3 runs to 13 residues. Notes on the study in general: Two AZD1222 doses significantly raised spike-specific TCR breadth and depth over controls. AZD1222 recipients seropositive at baseline numbered only six or seven.

On this clone itself: Its target is not known.

Repertoires were generated with immunoSEQ multiplex PCR, while TCRdb's copy carries only in-frame clones and drops some. The table lists about 130,000 clones, about 93% of them singletons. The source was peripheral blood, collected on day 0 of AZD1222 vaccination. This rearrangement joins TRBV5-1 to TRBJ1-1; possible D gene TRBD1, 6 bases. The sequence was obtained from an adult in good health. The DNA for the CDR3 is TGCGCCAGCAGCTTGGGGACAGCCCATGAAGCTTTCTTT. Translated: CASSLGTAHEAFF.